This TCR beta chain was recovered during a study of T-cell reconstitution after alpha-beta-depleted transplantation in children. Preparation of the TCRbeta library was carried out with unique molecular identifiers. TCRdb called the PCR reads again in MiXCR, with one record for every CDR3 protein. The sample holds hundreds of thousands of distinct CDR3 sequences, approximately 12% seen once. CDR3 length: 15 amino acids. Germline values: CDR1 MNHEY, CDR2 SMNVEV (reference sequence). Trimming left V 2 bases short and J 7 bases short, with 15 bases between. The clonotype was recovered from a human donor who donated a stem cell graft to a child with combined immunodeficiency. This chain joins TRBV27 and TRBJ2-1; a possible D gene is TRBD2 (6 bases). This material consisted of PBMCs from the stem cell graft donor, taken from the stem cell graft. CDR3 amino acids: CASSLRLPSDNEQFF. For the CDR3, the DNA is TGTGCCAGCAGTTTACGCCTCCCTAGCGATAATGAGCAGTTCTTC.